The 15 T cell receptor beta chains given below trace back to one sample, sequenced in a study of blood T cell repertoires in COVID-19. Only in-frame clones appear in the TCRdb table, and some are missing; sequencing was by immunoSEQ multiplex PCR. The sample comprises approximately 350,000 clones, around 83% of which are singletons, and under 3% rests with the top ten. Source material: peripheral blood. These TCRs come from a young man with active or convalescent COVID-19.

V usage is TRBV15 and J usage is TRBJ2-7; 14 nucleotides line up with TRBD2. Germline V lookup: CDR1 LNHNV, CDR2 YYDKDF (reference sequence). With V trimmed by 1 base and J by 7 bases, 12 bases remained unmatched. CDR3 size: 18 residues. The CDR3 region has the DNA TGTGCCACCAGCAGAGGACTAGCGGGAGGGCTGGTAAATAGAGAGCAGTACTTC. Translated: CATSRGLAGGLVNREQYF.

This chain joins TRBV7-9 and TRBJ2-1; the match to TRBD2 covers 9 bases. Trimming took 2 bases from V and 7 from J; bases not matched to a gene: 6. CDR3 size: 15 residues. Germline V gene data show CDR1 as SEHNR and CDR2 as FQNEAQ (reference sequence). The CDR3, as DNA: TGTGCCAGCAGCTTAAGAGCGGGGGGTTGGAATGAGCAGTTCTTC. Protein sequence: CASSLRAGGWNEQFF.

The V call is TRBV12-5, the J call TRBJ2-2; no clear D. The V and J ends lost 6 bases and 1 base respectively, with 15 bases between them. Germline CDR1 LGHNT, CDR2 FRNRAP. The CDR3 is 16 amino acids. As DNA, the CDR3 is TGTGCTAGTGGCCTGCCAGAGGCCCTGAACACCGGGGAGCTGTTTTTT. It yields the protein CASGLPEALNTGELFF. Variable domain in full (rest from reference TRBV12-5 and TRBJ2-2): DARVTQTPRHKVTEMGQEVTMRCQPILGHNTVFWYRQTMMQGLELLAYFRNRAPLDDSGMPKDRFSAEMPDATLATLKIQPSEPRDSAVYFCASGLPEALNTGELFFGEGSRLTVL.

In this sample, this clone turned up once. As DNA, the CDR3 is TGTGCCAGCAACAGGGCTTTGTATGGCTACACCTTC. Amino acid sequence: CASNRALYGYTF. This chain connects TRBV2 to TRBJ1-2; D might be TRBD1 (6 bases). The CDR3 spans 12 residues. Trimming removed 7 bases from V and 5 bases from J, with 11 bases in between. Germline V gene lookup returns CDR1 SNHLY and CDR2 FYNNEI. The full variable domain, rest sourced from reference TRBV2 and TRBJ1-2, is EPEVTQTPSHQVTQMGQEVILRCVPISNHLYFYWYRQILGQKVEFLVSFYNNEISEKSEIFDDQFSVERPDGSNFTLKIRSTKLEDSAMYFCASNRALYGYTFGSGTRLTVV.

The chain combines TRBV4-1 with TRBJ1-1, with D perhaps matching TRBD1 (5 bases). Trimming took off 2 bases at V and 6 bases at J, with 10 bases between the two ends. From germline, CDR1 is MGHRA and CDR2 YSYEKL. This CDR3 has 13 residues. The CDR3 loop is CASSQPGQAEAFF. In DNA, the CDR3 is TGCGCCAGCAGCCAACCAGGACAAGCTGAAGCTTTCTTT.

V is TRBV19 and J is TRBJ2-1; 14 positions match TRBD2. Germline V lookup: CDR1 LNHDA, CDR2 SQIVND (reference sequence). The CDR3 spans 17 residues. V was pared by 6 bases and J by 8 bases, with 12 bases of the junction left unmatched. This CDR3 is CASSPRGGLAGVHEQFF. The CDR3 nucleotides read TGTGCCAGTAGCCCACGTGGGGGACTAGCGGGAGTCCATGAGCAGTTCTTC.

The rearrangement uses TRBV13 and TRBJ2-7; 7 bases are shared with TRBD2. The J segment lost 6 bases and the V segment lost 4 bases, leaving 15 bases of the junction unmatched. Germline loops: CDR1 PRHDT, CDR2 FYEKMQ (reference sequence). The CDR3 is 16 amino acids. In DNA form, the CDR3 reads TGTGCCAGCAGCTCCATGTCCCGGGAGGTTTGGGGCGAGCAGTACTTC. As protein: CASSSMSREVWGEQYF.

The chain is built from TRBV24-1 and TRBJ2-2, with D possibly being TRBD1 (6 bases). This CDR3 is 13 amino acids long. Germline V lookup: CDR1 KGHDR, CDR2 SFDVKD. The V end lost 4 bases, the J end lost 6 bases, and 8 bases lay between the germline ends. This chain's CDR3 is CATSDYRAGELFF. Written as DNA, the CDR3 is TGTGCCACCAGTGACTACAGGGCCGGGGAGCTGTTTTTT.

This clone was observed a single time. The chain links TRBV11-2 to TRBJ1-3; 9 nucleotides match TRBD1. There are 16 residues in the CDR3. V lost 6 bases, J lost 8 bases, and 14 bases stayed unmatched. The germline CDR1 and CDR2 sequences are SGHAT and FQNNGV. The CDR3 is CASSLQPGQGLYTIYF. CDR3 bases: TGTGCCAGCAGTCTCCAACCGGGACAGGGTCTCTACACCATATATTTT.

The gene calls are TRBV28 and TRBJ2-7; weak D call: TRBD1 (6 bases). This CDR3 has 16 amino acids. Trimming pared 4 bases from V and 0 bases from J, leaving 16 bases between. Germline V gene lookup returns CDR1 MDHEN and CDR2 SYDVKM. CDR3 bases: TGTGCCAGCAGTTCGTCGGGACATCTGAGCTCCTACGAGCAGTACTTC. It translates to CASSSSGHLSSYEQYF.

The chain links TRBV6-6 to TRBJ2-2; 10 bases agree with TRBD2. The CDR3 consists of 16 residues. Per the germline V gene, CDR1 is MNHNY and CDR2 is SVGAGI (reference sequence). Trimming took 2 bases from V and 5 from J; bases not matched to a gene: 5. CDR3 amino acids: CASSYEIAGGTGELFF. The CDR3 region has the DNA TGTGCCAGCAGTTACGAGATAGCGGGGGGAACCGGGGAGCTGTTTTTT.

This clone has a single count. CDR3 DNA: TGCAGCACCCGGACAGGGTTGACAGATACGCAGTATTTT. This translates into CSTRTGLTDTQYF. The V gene is TRBV29-1, the J gene TRBJ2-3, with 8 bases aligning to TRBD1. This CDR3 is 13 amino acids long. V dropped 8 bases and J dropped 3; count of bases not matched to a gene: 7. Per the germline V gene, CDR1 is SQVTM and CDR2 is ANQGSEA.

V and J are TRBV13 and TRBJ2-1, with a tentative D call TRBD2 (5 bases). Trimming took off 5 bases at V and 7 bases at J, with 9 bases between the two ends. Germline lookup yields CDR1 PRHDT and CDR2 FYEKMQ (reference sequence). The CDR3 spans 12 residues. The CDR3 DNA follows: TGTGCCAGCAGCCTGGGCGGGAATGAGCAGTTCTTC. Translated: CASSLGGNEQFF.

The chain joins TRBV12-3 or TRBV12-4 to TRBJ2-3; D is undetermined. V lost 3 bases to trimming and J lost 4 bases, with 5 bases between them. The CDR3 is 12 amino acids. The CDR3 DNA is TGTGCCAGCAGTTTGGGCGCAGATACGCAGTATTTT. This encodes CASSLGADTQYF.

In its sample, this clone was seen a few times. CDR3 DNA sequence: TGTGCCAGCAGGACCGGGACAGGGTTCAACGAGCAGTACTTC. Its protein is CASRTGTGFNEQYF. This chain connects TRBV28 to TRBJ2-7, with 9 bases matching TRBD1. V dropped 6 bases and J dropped 5; count of bases not matched to a gene: 8. The CDR3 length is 14 residues. From germline, CDR1 is MDHEN and CDR2 SYDVKM.